What follows describes a single T cell receptor (beta chain). The table lists this clonotype with many counts. Its target antigen remains unknown. No quality values exist for individual bases; no much larger clone is one base distant. Reading from cysteine to phenylalanine, the CDR3 counts 15 amino acids. The kept DNA is CDR3 alone, 45 bases in frame from the first base. V sheds 6 bases and J sheds 4 bases, leaving 13 bases between their ends. From a lookup of the germline V gene, CDR1 and CDR2 are MDHEN and SYDVKM. This entry is derived from a study of human T cells and chemical hapten exposure (dated by TCRdb to about 2021). Regarding the complete study: For sensitization, 2% DPC in acetone was applied to a 2 cm by 2 cm area of upper inner arm skin. Peripheral blood TCR repertoire changes were tracked in vivo in alopecia patients during primary and secondary sensitization to the hapten diphenylcyclopropenone (DPC). Patch testing was done on the upper back using Finn chambers containing 0.01% DPC, and results were scored after 6 days according to International Contact Dermatitis Research Group standards. Blood samples were taken from patients before sensitization (week 0) and at 2, 6 and about 24 weeks after DPC sensitization. Throughout the study period of roughly 24 weeks, patients also received therapeutic DPC doses to the scalp every week. The patient cohort, mostly female, included alopecia areata with under or over 50% scalp involvement, alopecia totalis and alopecia universalis. Twenty-nine alopecia patients provided blood for TCR sequencing at one to four time points (pre-sensitization, 2, 6 and 24 weeks). Libraries were combined into a pool for sequencing, and differences in TCR yield between samples came mainly from small differences in library volumes within the pool.

What the research found in general, with its limitations: The number of PT1 expanded TCRs positively correlated with patch test score, significant at thresholds 8, 16 and 32 but not 4. Compared with pre-sensitization or healthy control sets, expanded TCRs formed significantly more large CDR3 similarity clusters, which is consistent with antigen-driven responses. No change with DPC sensitization was found in the number of TCRs above 1 in 1000 frequency, and no evidence of global repertoire structure alterations was found. After repeated subsampling, the strength of the expansion versus patch-test correlation and the threshold at which it became significant changed. Because every patient had alopecia, a presumed autoimmune disease, the patients' immune response might differ from that of healthy individuals.

Library preparation used RACE. TCRdb names NextSeq 500 as the instrument used. Library preparation attached unique molecular identifiers to individual cDNA molecules for quantitative, reproducible TCR counting. From each blood RNA sample, both TCR alpha and TCR beta chains were sequenced. The original pipeline was this. The median number of TCRs per sample was some 100,000, ranging from 23,224 to 690,600. The Decombinator software suite was used to annotate the V, J and CDR3 of the TCR reads. To make PS versus PT1 abundance plots, every sample was subsampled to the same number of TCRs (28,000). Expanded TCRs were defined as absent before sensitization and observed at least eight times at the 2-week time point. The public reads were reprocessed in TCRdb via fastp at Q25 and MiXCR, keeping in-frame beta chains. Rows are combined by CDR3 protein, so each entry shows the most common genes and DNA. TCRdb, rather than the study authors, made the V and J calls. Counted in this sample were about 340,000 distinct CDR3 sequences; around 7% of them appeared once. The top ten clones comprise roughly 8% of the sample.

In light of the paper, this sample's time point label describes: patch test 1, 2 weeks after DPC sensitization. What the treatment or condition label conveys for this sample: therapeutic diphenylcyclopropenone sensitization with weekly scalp DPC. At each patch-test visit, blood was drawn before the patch test was applied. Patients were eligible if aged 18 to 70, diagnosed with alopecia and judged suitable for DPC therapy, and pregnant patients were excluded. Total RNA was isolated from unfractionated whole blood collected in Tempus Blood RNA tubes. The V and J genes are TRBV28 and TRBJ2-6; possibly the D gene is TRBD1, per 6 matching bases. The specimen was whole blood, collected in connection with sensitization to the hapten diphenylcyclopropenone (DPC). The TCR was taken from a woman between 18 and 30 years old with alopecia areata. Some clones in this sample may be carry-over from other donors' samples. The nucleotide sequence reads as follows: TGTGCCAGCAGCTCCCCAGGGGACGGGGCCAACGTCCTGACTTTC. It translates as CASSSPGDGANVLTF. The entire variable domain, with the stretches around the CDR3 drawn from the reference TRBV28 and TRBJ2-6 proteins, is DVKVTQSSRYLVKRTGEKVFLECVQDMDHENMFWYRQDPGLGLRLIYFSYDVKMKEKGDIPEGYSVSREKKERFSLILESASTNQTSMYLCASSSPGDGANVLTFGAGSRLTVL.